The 13 T cell receptor beta chains in this list originate from one sample, sequenced in a study of T cells in Graves' hyperthyroidism and ophthalmopathy. Using RNA transcripts as the source, TCR beta CDR3 regions were amplified. The TCR CDR3 was amplified in a first-round RT-PCR using the HTBI primer set. One entry per CDR3 protein results from TCRdb running MiXCR on the multiplex PCR reads. The data contain 450,000 to 700,000 distinct CDR3 sequences, 35% to 55% of them singletons. The material sequenced was peripheral blood or thyroid tissue (not recorded which). Source of these receptors: a woman younger than 35 with Graves' hyperthyroidism.

The sample holds many counts of this clonotype. The J gene is TRBJ1-2, the V gene TRBV6-5; 10 nucleotides line up with TRBD1. The germline V gene encodes CDR1 MNHEY and CDR2 SVGAGI. Trimming at V came to 6 bases and at J to 8 bases, leaving 12 bases not matched to a gene. The CDR3 runs 15 residues. The CDR3 DNA is TGTGCCAGCAGCAGACGGGACAGGGGAACGGAAGGCTACACCTTC. It encodes CASSRRDRGTEGYTF.

The table lists this clonotype with many counts. The chain links TRBV7-3 to TRBJ2-2; D uncertain. V lost 6 bases to trimming and J lost 4 bases, with 12 bases between them. The CDR3 spans 14 residues. Germline loops: CDR1 SGHTA, CDR2 FQGTGA. In DNA form, the CDR3 reads TGTGCCAGCAGGTTCTCTTTTGTCACCGGGGAGCTGTTTTTT. Translation: CASRFSFVTGELFF.

This clonotype was observed a handful of times. The junction differs from germline at one of its ends, possibly a read error. CDR3 sequence (DNA): TGTGCCAGCAGCCCGTCCGGCTGGCGGTATTCACCCCCCCACTTT. Residues: CASSPSGWRYSPPHF. V and J are TRBV7-9 and TRBJ1-6; D not resolved. The germline V gene encodes CDR1 SEHNR and CDR2 FQNEAQ (reference sequence). CDR3 size: 15 residues.

The chain recombines TRBV2 with TRBJ2-5; 15 positions match TRBD2. CDR1 and CDR2 from the germline V gene are SNHLY and FYNNEI. CDR3 length: 17 amino acids. J was trimmed by 7 bases and V by 6 bases; bases with no gene match: 12. DNA for the CDR3: TGTGCCAGCAGCGACGGACTAGCGGGAGGGGGAGGGGGGACCCAGTACTTC. This gives the protein CASSDGLAGGGGGTQYF. Variable domain in full (rest from reference TRBV2 and TRBJ2-5): EPEVTQTPSHQVTQMGQEVILRCVPISNHLYFYWYRQILGQKVEFLVSFYNNEISEKSEIFDDQFSVERPDGSNFTLKIRSTKLEDSAMYFCASSDGLAGGGGGTQYFGPGTRLLVL.

This rearrangement joins TRBV12-3 or TRBV12-4 to TRBJ2-7, with 9 bases fitting TRBD1. The DNA end favors TRBJ2-1, so the J call may be wrong. This CDR3 has 13 residues. In DNA form, the CDR3 reads TGTGCCAGCAACGTACAGGGGGCCAATGAGCAGTTCTTC. Its protein is CASNVQGANEQFF.

Details on this clonotype: Since no conserved phenylalanine or tryptophan closes the CDR3, a read error is the likely cause. CDR3 protein: CASSQNRGRGYTIYL. In DNA, the CDR3 is TGTGCCAGCAGCCAGAACAGGGGACGAGGCTACACCATATATCTT. V usage is TRBV12-3 or TRBV12-4 and J usage is TRBJ1-3, with 7 nucleotides matching TRBD1. This CDR3 spans 15 amino acids. The junction had 13 bases not matched to a gene; V was cut back by 6 bases and J by 8 bases.

This clonotype is categorized as medium-sized (0.01 to 0.1%). The V gene is TRBV2, the J gene TRBJ1-2; maybe TRBD1 (6 bases). The length of the CDR3 is 15 residues. Germline lookup yields CDR1 SNHLY and CDR2 FYNNEI. The V end lost 0 bases, the J end lost 8 bases, and 16 bases lay between the germline ends. The CDR3 loop reads CASSEAGLGGLGYTF. The CDR3 DNA reads TGTGCCAGCAGTGAAGCGGGGCTCGGGGGGCTCGGCTACACCTTC. The full variable domain, in which reference TRBV2 and TRBJ1-2 provide the parts outside the CDR3, is EPEVTQTPSHQVTQMGQEVILRCVPISNHLYFYWYRQILGQKVEFLVSFYNNEISEKSEIFDDQFSVERPDGSNFTLKIRSTKLEDSAMYFCASSEAGLGGLGYTFGSGTRLTVV.

Ten or more counts support this clonotype. The chain joins TRBV4-1 to TRBJ2-6, with D possibly being TRBD1 (6 bases). Germline CDR1 and CDR2: MGHRA and YSYEKL. The length of the CDR3 is 15 residues. Trimming cost V 4 bases and J 0 bases, with 7 bases left between them. The CDR3 is CASSRTDSGANVLTF. The CDR3 nucleotides are TGCGCCAGCAGCCGGACAGACTCTGGGGCCAACGTCCTGACTTTC.

This clonotype was seen at least ten times. The rearrangement joins TRBV9 to TRBJ2-5, with D perhaps matching TRBD2 (6 bases). Trimming left V 3 bases short and J 1 base short, with 13 bases between. CDR3 length: 15 residues. The germline gives CDR1 SGDLS, CDR2 YYNGEE. CDR3 in amino acids: CASSADYSGQETQYF. The CDR3 DNA reads TGTGCCAGCAGCGCGGACTATTCAGGCCAAGAGACCCAGTACTTC.

In the case of this clonotype: At one end, the junction sequence differs from germline, possibly due to a read error. This chain links TRBV6-2 or TRBV6-3 with TRBJ2-7, with D possibly called TRBD1 or TRBD2 (5 bases each). CDR1 is MNHEY and CDR2 is SVGEGT in the germline V gene. This CDR3 contains 16 residues. This CDR3 reads CACSAPPGTPSYEQYF. CDR3 DNA sequence: TGTGCCTGCAGTGCCCCCCCCGGGACGCCGTCCTACGAGCAGTACTTC.

This clonotype was counted ten times or more. The chain joins TRBV6-6 to TRBJ2-5; tentative D call: TRBD2 (6 bases). The CDR3 runs to 16 residues. The V and J ends lost 0 bases and 4 bases respectively, with 15 bases between them. Germline V lookup: CDR1 MNHNY, CDR2 SVGAGI (reference sequence). The CDR3 DNA reads as TGTGCCAGCAGTTACTCGATGATCCAGGGAGGAGAGACCCAGTACTTC. Amino acids: CASSYSMIQGGETQYF.

This clonotype was found many times. This sequence joins TRBV29-1 and TRBJ2-7, with D perhaps matching TRBD1 (6 bases). Trimming removed 6 bases at V and 3 bases at J, with 9 bases between. In germline, CDR1 is SQVTM, CDR2 ANQGSEA. The CDR3 is made up of 11 amino acids. CDR3 sequence (DNA): TGCAGCGTGGGACAAAACTACGAGCAGTACTTC. Residues: CSVGQNYEQYF.

The chain couples TRBV6-1 to TRBJ1-3; 7 bases are a match to TRBD1. After removal of 5 bases from V and 2 bases from J, the junction contained 6 bases not matched to a gene. The CDR3 is 15 amino acids. CDR1 MNHNS and CDR2 SASEGT come from the germline V gene. Here the CDR3 reads CASSSTGSAGNTIYF. For the CDR3, the DNA is TGTGCCAGCAGTTCGACAGGGTCCGCTGGAAACACCATATATTTT.